These 25 T cell receptor beta chains share one sample of origin, sequenced in a study of identical twins. A single record per CDR3 protein comes from TCRdb applying MiXCR to the 5' RACE reads. The sample contains some 1,600,000 distinct CDR3 sequences, roughly a third of which appear only once. Specimen: cord blood. The receptors were sampled from a newborn girl in good health.

This sequence joins TRBV19 and TRBJ2-1, with TRBD2 matching over 8 bases. With V trimmed by 6 bases and J by 8 bases, 12 bases remained unmatched. CDR1 LNHDA and CDR2 SQIVND come from the germline V gene (reference sequence). This CDR3 is built from 15 residues. The CDR3 sequence: CASRGAGVWEYEQFF. DNA for the CDR3: TGTGCCAGTAGGGGAGCGGGAGTGTGGGAGTATGAGCAGTTCTTC.

This clonotype was recorded a few times. The chain combines TRBV12-3 or TRBV12-4 with TRBJ1-2, with 7 bases identical to TRBD1. The CDR3 has 15 residues. The J segment lost 0 bases and the V segment lost 7 bases, leaving 8 bases of the junction unmatched. Here the CDR3 reads CASTPTGDSNYGYTF. DNA of the CDR3: TGTGCCAGCACCCCCACAGGGGATTCTAACTATGGCTACACCTTC.

This clonotype was counted between two and nine times. CDR3 protein: CSARATSGVLNIQYF. In nucleotides, the CDR3 is TGCAGTGCTAGGGCGACTAGCGGGGTGTTAAACATTCAGTACTTC. The chain combines TRBV20-1 with TRBJ2-4, with 11 bases matching TRBD2. Germline V CDR1 and CDR2: DFQATT, SNEGSKA (reference sequence). The V segment lost 3 bases and the J segment 6 bases; nucleotides outside the gene matches: 7. This CDR3 contains 15 residues.

The J gene is TRBJ1-6, the V gene TRBV30, with D unresolved. Germline lookup yields CDR1 GTSNPN and CDR2 SVGIG (reference sequence). The V gene lost 0 bases and the J gene lost 6 bases, with 12 bases spanning the gap. This CDR3 region has 15 residues. In DNA, the CDR3 is TGTGCCTGGAGTGTACAAGCAAGGCTTAATTCACCCCTCCACTTT. This gives the protein CAWSVQARLNSPLHF.

This chain links TRBV20-1 with TRBJ2-7; TRBD2 aligns across 7 bases. The CDR3 has 13 amino acids. V gave up 3 bases and J gave up 2 bases; unmatched junction bases: 4. Per the germline V gene, CDR1 is DFQATT and CDR2 is SNEGSKA (reference sequence). The CDR3 spells CSASSSGPYEQYF. The CDR3 region has the DNA TGCAGTGCTAGTAGTAGCGGGCCCTACGAGCAGTACTTC.

The sample holds many counts of this clonotype. The V call is TRBV9, the J call TRBJ2-3; 7 bases align to TRBD2. V shed 0 bases, J shed 2 bases, and the junction held 3 bases outside the gene matches. Germline CDR1 reads SGDLS; CDR2 reads YYNGEE. The length of the CDR3 is 15 residues. The CDR3 here is CASSVAGGFTDTQYF. In DNA form, the CDR3 reads TGTGCCAGCAGCGTAGCGGGAGGATTCACAGATACGCAGTATTTT.

V usage is TRBV4-1 and J usage is TRBJ2-7; no clear D gene. Germline lookup yields CDR1 MGHRA and CDR2 YSYEKL. Between the trimmed V and J ends, which lost 0 bases and 0 bases, there was a span of 6 bases. The CDR3 loop spans 14 amino acids. CDR3 region: CASSQEQVSYEQYF. The CDR3 nucleotides are TGCGCCAGCAGCCAAGAGCAGGTCTCCTACGAGCAGTACTTC.

The J gene is TRBJ1-2, the V gene TRBV5-1, with D perhaps TRBD1 (6 bases). The CDR3 totals 18 residues. Germline CDR1 is SGHRS and CDR2 is YFSETQ. Between the trimmed V and J ends, which lost 3 bases and 3 bases, there was a span of 24 bases. In DNA, the CDR3 is TGCGCCAGCAGCTATGCCCCCCGGGACACCCCTCGGGACTATGGCTACACCTTC. It specifies CASSYAPRDTPRDYGYTF.

The chain employs TRBV20-1 and TRBJ2-5; TRBD2 matches 10 bases. Unmatched junction bases numbered 4, after V lost 0 bases and J lost 0 bases. Germline V gene sequence: CDR1 DFQATT, CDR2 SNEGSKA (reference sequence). The CDR3 covers 16 residues. The CDR3 protein is CSARDRTSGDQETQYF. The CDR3 DNA is TGCAGTGCTAGAGATAGGACTAGCGGTGACCAAGAGACCCAGTACTTC.

V is TRBV9 and J is TRBJ2-3, with 10 bases fitting TRBD2. Trimming took 4 bases from V and 2 from J; bases not matched to a gene: 13. Germline values: CDR1 SGDLS, CDR2 YYNGEE. The CDR3 has 18 residues. CDR3 nucleotide sequence: TGTGCCAGCAGCCCCGGGATGATAGCGGGGGGATTCACAGATACGCAGTATTTT. Its translation: CASSPGMIAGGFTDTQYF.

This chain uses TRBV27 with TRBJ2-1; 10 nucleotides line up with TRBD2. With the DNA end fitting TRBJ2-7 better, the J assignment may be wrong. Germline lookup yields CDR1 MNHEY and CDR2 SMNVEV (reference sequence). The CDR3 extends over 16 amino acids. The CDR3 DNA reads as TGTGCCAGCAGTTTATATCTAGCGGGGGACTACAATGAGCAGTACTTC. This gives the protein CASSLYLAGDYNEQYF.

This clonotype was seen a handful of times. An end of the junction does not agree with germline; a read error may underlie this. V gene TRBV4-2 combines with J gene TRBJ2-1; no definite D call. The CDR3 length is 14 residues. Germline V gives CDR1 LGHNA, CDR2 YNFKEQ. The CDR3 DNA reads TGTGCCAGCAGCCAAGTTGTTAACTACCATGAGCAGTTCTTC. It is translated as CASSQVVNYHEQFF.

The J gene is TRBJ2-1, the V gene TRBV20-1; TRBD2 might be the D (6 bases). The J call is uncertain, as TRBJ2-7 better fits the DNA end. From germline, CDR1 is DFQATT and CDR2 SNEGSKA (reference sequence). This CDR3 comprises 14 residues. DNA of the CDR3: TGCAGTGCTAGCGTAGGGGACTCCTACAATGAGCAGTACTTC. Translated: CSASVGDSYNEQYF.

The J gene is TRBJ2-1, the V gene TRBV3-1; TRBD2 matches at 14 bases. J lost 8 bases, V lost 4 bases, and 4 bases had no gene match. The germline gives CDR1 LGHDT, CDR2 YNNKEL (reference sequence). The CDR3 sequence is 15 residues long. The CDR3, as DNA: TGTGCCAGCAGCCTAGGGACTAGCGGGAGCTATGAGCAGTTCTTC. Its translation: CASSLGTSGSYEQFF.

The CDR3 region is CASRVNNNEQFF. In DNA, the CDR3 is TGCGCCAGCAGAGTCAACAACAATGAGCAGTTCTTC. The V call is TRBV5-1, the J call TRBJ2-1; D is unclear. The germline V gene has CDR1 SGHRS and CDR2 YFSETQ. The V gene lost 5 bases and the J gene lost 5 bases, with 8 bases spanning the gap. The CDR3 spans 12 residues.

The V call is TRBV4-1, the J call TRBJ1-1, with D possibly TRBD1 on 6 matching bases. Germline V gives CDR1 MGHRA, CDR2 YSYEKL. CDR3 length: 15 amino acids. Trimming pared 0 bases from V and 1 base from J, leaving 9 bases between. The CDR3, as DNA: TGCGCCAGCAGCCAAGATGGGGACAAGAACACTGAAGCTTTCTTT. Protein product: CASSQDGDKNTEAFF.

This clonotype was observed a few times. This chain links TRBV7-9 with TRBJ2-2, with 7 bases identical to TRBD2. V shed 4 bases, J shed 2 bases, and the junction held 4 bases outside the gene matches. Germline lookup yields CDR1 SEHNR and CDR2 FQNEAQ (reference sequence). This CDR3 is 15 amino acids long. The CDR3 reads CASSWEGDNTGELFF. The CDR3 nucleotides are TGTGCCAGCAGCTGGGAGGGAGACAACACCGGGGAGCTGTTTTTT.

The rearrangement joins TRBV3-1 to TRBJ2-5; D not resolved. The CDR3 extends over 14 amino acids. The V and J ends lost 4 bases and 5 bases respectively, with 14 bases between them. Germline CDR1 reads LGHDT; CDR2 reads YNNKEL (reference sequence). CDR3 sequence reads: CASSPPGAGETQYF. In nucleotides, the CDR3 is TGTGCCAGCAGCCCCCCGGGCGCCGGGGAGACCCAGTACTTC.

J is TRBJ2-3 and V is TRBV20-1; 9 bases map to TRBD2. This CDR3 spans 14 amino acids. Germline V gene sequence: CDR1 DFQATT, CDR2 SNEGSKA (reference sequence). The ends lost 5 bases at V and 4 bases at J; junction bases unmatched: 7. CDR3 sequence (DNA): TGCAGTGCTGGACGGGTAGCGGGAGCAGATACGCAGTATTTT. The encoded protein is CSAGRVAGADTQYF.

This clonotype was counted only a few times. This rearrangement joins TRBV12-5 to TRBJ1-2, with 8 bases aligning to TRBD1. The J segment lost 4 bases and the V segment lost 6 bases, leaving 7 bases of the junction unmatched. Germline CDR1 LGHNT, CDR2 FRNRAP. This CDR3 spans 14 amino acids. The CDR3 reads CASGPDRGSYGYTF. The CDR3 DNA sequence: TGTGCTAGTGGCCCCGACAGGGGAAGCTATGGCTACACCTTC.

This clonotype was seen a handful of times. The chain combines TRBV4-1 with TRBJ2-1, with 9 bases lining up with TRBD2. J lost 8 bases, V lost 1 base, and 9 bases had no gene match. CDR1 is MGHRA and CDR2 is YSYEKL in the germline V gene. The CDR3 sequence is 16 residues long. The CDR3 is CASSQVVGLASDEQFF. In nucleotides, the CDR3 is TGCGCCAGCAGCCAAGTCGTTGGACTAGCGTCTGATGAGCAGTTCTTC.

This clonotype has only a few counts. The V call is TRBV2, the J call TRBJ1-1; D call uncertain. Between the trimmed V and J ends, which lost 5 bases and 1 base, there was a span of 14 bases. This CDR3 region has 15 residues. The germline V gene encodes CDR1 SNHLY and CDR2 FYNNEI. The DNA of the CDR3 is TGTGCCAGCAGTCCAGAATGGGGTAGGAACACTGAAGCTTTCTTT. Amino acid sequence: CASSPEWGRNTEAFF. The full variable domain, completed using reference TRBV2 and TRBJ1-1, is EPEVTQTPSHQVTQMGQEVILRCVPISNHLYFYWYRQILGQKVEFLVSFYNNEISEKSEIFDDQFSVERPDGSNFTLKIRSTKLEDSAMYFCASSPEWGRNTEAFFGQGTRLTVV.

DNA of the CDR3: TGTGCCAGCAGCCCAACTACTAGCGGGGGGATCTACGAGCAGTACTTC. Translation: CASSPTTSGGIYEQYF. This chain connects TRBV7-2 to TRBJ2-7; the match to TRBD2 covers 12 bases. The V gene end was trimmed by 5 bases and the J gene end by 3 bases; junction bases not matched to a gene: 8. CDR1 and CDR2 from the germline V gene are SGHTA and FQGNSA. This CDR3 contains 16 residues.

This clonotype was counted only a few times. V usage is TRBV2 and J usage is TRBJ2-1; TRBD2 is a possible D gene (5 bases). V was trimmed by 7 bases and J by 3 bases, leaving 13 bases between them. The CDR3 runs 14 residues. The germline V gene has CDR1 SNHLY and CDR2 FYNNEI. CDR3 residues: CASNVPEGYNEQFF. The CDR3 nucleotides are TGTGCCAGCAATGTCCCCGAGGGCTACAATGAGCAGTTCTTC.

Concerning this clonotype: The junction departs from the called germline gene at one end, perhaps through a read error. CDR3 protein: CTSSSSILAGSTDTQYF. The CDR3 bases are TGTACCAGCAGCTCTTCAATACTAGCGGGAAGCACAGATACGCAGTATTTT. This chain joins TRBV7-9 and TRBJ2-3, with 10 bases that match TRBD2. This CDR3 is 17 amino acids long. Germline V gene sequence: CDR1 SEHNR, CDR2 FQNEAQ (reference sequence).